A single T cell receptor beta chain is shown here with its context. The sample comes from a study of shared clonotypes between healthy human individuals. The CDR3 totals 15 residues. Germline-derived CDR1 and CDR2 are LNHDA and SQIVND (reference sequence). With 5 bases clipped from V and 4 bases from J, the junction kept 8 bases outside the gene matches. Assay used: immunoSEQ multiplex PCR; TCRdb lists only in-frame clones, some missing. The table has about 680,000 clones, just over 90% seen once; the top ten hold approximately 22%. The naive CD8 subset, CD45RO-negative cells positively selected for CCR7, excluded terminally differentiated effector memory CD45RA+ cells.

V gene TRBV19 combines with J gene TRBJ2-1; 7 bases align to TRBD1. The sequencing input was naive CD8+ T cells sorted from blood. The sequence came from a man aged 25-40 years in good health. The CDR3 bases are TGTGCCAGTAGTTTGTGGGACAGCCTATACAATGAGCAGTTCTTC. Amino acids: CASSLWDSLYNEQFF.